This T cell receptor (beta chain) stems from a study of shared clonotypes between healthy human individuals. Libraries were prepared by immunoSEQ multiplex PCR; TCRdb keeps only in-frame clonotypes and omits some of them. The sample shows over a million clones, roughly 74% of them seen only once. The receptor comes from a man aged 18 to 35 in good health. Some clones in this sample may be carry-over from other donors' samples. Sequenced: memory CD4+ T cells from PBMCs. Subset: CD45RA-negative fraction.

Here the CDR3 reads CAISDRGGDTQYF. The CDR3 bases are TGTGCCATCAGTGACAGGGGGGGAGATACGCAGTATTTT. This chain uses TRBV10-3 with TRBJ2-3; perhaps D is TRBD1 or TRBD2 (7 bases each). The CDR3 is 13 residues long. Germline CDR1 reads ENHRY; CDR2 reads SYGVKD. V was shortened by 3 bases and J by 5 bases, with 9 bases between the two germline ends.